This TCR beta chain was captured in a study of shared clonotypes between healthy human individuals. This CDR3 has 15 amino acids. V was trimmed by 3 bases and J by 4 bases, leaving 15 bases between them. Looked up from germline, CDR1 is SGHVS and CDR2 is FQNEAQ. Study findings and constraints: Some clonotypes were shared by all four sorted-subset donors, while others were not shared. The non-shared ones had lower generation probabilities than the shared ones.

About this clone itself: Its antigen is not known.

Produced via immunoSEQ multiplex PCR; TCRdb's table is partial and in-frame only. The table shows more than 1.2 million clones, with around 98.5% occurring only once. This receptor was taken from a man in his thirties or forties in good health. This sequence joins TRBV7-8 and TRBJ2-5; the D gene is possibly TRBD1 (7 bases). The sample consisted of naive CD4+ T cells sorted from blood. The subset: CD45RA+ positively selected. CDR3 amino acids: CASSLGRQGGETQYF. CDR3 DNA: TGTGCCAGCAGCTTGGGCAGGCAGGGGGGAGAGACCCAGTACTTC. Full variable domain (outside the CDR3, taken from reference TRBV7-8 and TRBJ2-5): GAGVSQSPRYKVAKRGQDVALRCDPISGHVSLFWYQQALGQGPEFLTYFQNEAQLDKSGLPSDRFFAERPEGSVSTLKIQRTQQEDSAVYLCASSLGRQGGETQYFGPGTRLLVL.